This T cell receptor (beta chain) derives from a study of early stage breast cancer tumors. This table comes from immunoSEQ multiplex PCR, and its TCRdb copy is limited to in-frame clones, with some not included. The sample lists 45,000 to 65,000 clones, around four fifths seen once, with just under 3.5% in the top ten. The germline V gene has CDR1 SGHVS and CDR2 FNYEAQ. Trimming took 1 base from V and 8 from J, leaving 14 bases between them. CDR3 length: 15 residues. The chain uses TRBV7-6 and TRBJ2-2; D gene uncertain. The sequence was obtained from a person aged 35 to 50 with breast cancer. The sample taken for sequencing was blood. CDR3 in amino acids: CASSLELLFGGELFF. The DNA of the CDR3 is TGTGCCAGCAGCTTAGAACTGCTCTTTGGGGGGGAGCTGTTTTTT.